The 32 T cell receptor beta chains listed next were all sequenced from one sample in a study of blood T cell repertoires in COVID-19. The assay was immunoSEQ multiplex PCR, and TCRdb's table has in-frame clones only and misses some. Of 70,000 to 95,000 clones listed, approximately 90% are singletons. The sample comprised peripheral blood. The receptors shown here come from a man aged 45-65 years with COVID-19, enrolled during active disease.

The chain employs TRBV10-3 and TRBJ2-7; 10 bases fit TRBD2. CDR1 is ENHRY, CDR2 SYGVKD, per germline. The CDR3 covers 14 residues. With 0 bases clipped from V and 7 bases from J, the junction kept 3 bases outside the gene matches. The CDR3 spells CAISESLAGVEQYV. For the CDR3, the DNA is TGTGCCATCAGTGAGTCGCTAGCGGGAGTTGAGCAGTACGTC.

The J gene is TRBJ2-2, the V gene TRBV5-8, with unresolved D. The CDR3 spans 14 residues. Looked up from germline, CDR1 is SGHTS and CDR2 is YDEGEE. V dropped 4 bases and J dropped 6 bases, with 13 bases sitting between them. The CDR3 loop reads CASSHGVRSGELFF. For the CDR3, the DNA is TGTGCCAGCAGCCACGGAGTAAGATCCGGGGAGCTGTTTTTT. Together with reference TRBV5-8 and TRBJ2-2, the CDR3 gives the full variable domain: EAGVTQSPTHLIKTRGQQATLRCSPISGHTSVYWYQQALGLGLQFLLWYDEGEERNRGNFPPRFSGRQFPNYSSELNVNALELEDSALYLCASSHGVRSGELFFGEGSRLTVL.

The V and J genes are TRBV14 and TRBJ2-7, with 9 bases matching TRBD1. This CDR3 is built from 14 residues. V dropped 4 bases and J dropped 5; count of bases not matched to a gene: 6. CDR1 is SGHDN and CDR2 is FVKESK in the germline V gene. CDR3 in amino acids: CASSPGQGGHEQYF. As DNA, the CDR3 is TGTGCCAGCAGCCCGGGACAGGGTGGCCACGAGCAGTACTTC.

V usage is TRBV4-2 and J usage is TRBJ2-7; D is ambiguous. Germline CDR1 LGHNA, CDR2 YNFKEQ. V dropped 1 base and J dropped 2 bases, with 6 bases sitting between them. The CDR3 runs 13 residues. The CDR3 nucleotides read TGTGCCAGCAGCCAAGCAGTAACCTACGAGCAGTACTTC. Its protein product is CASSQAVTYEQYF.

The chain links TRBV10-3 to TRBJ1-6, with D possibly being TRBD1 (5 bases). Germline V gene sequence: CDR1 ENHRY, CDR2 SYGVKD. Trimming took 4 bases from V and 7 from J, leaving 14 bases between them. There are 15 residues in the CDR3. The CDR3 DNA is TGTGCCATCAGTGTTGAGGGGCGGGGGAATTCACCCCTCCACTTT. It specifies CAISVEGRGNSPLHF.

In its sample, this clone was seen once. This specimen includes other DNA sequences encoding the same CDR3. The rearrangement joins TRBV2 to TRBJ1-1; D might be TRBD1 (6 bases). Between the trimmed V and J ends, which lost 6 bases and 2 bases, there was a span of 10 bases. Germline CDR1 reads SNHLY; CDR2 reads FYNNEI. This CDR3 has 13 residues. CDR3 sequence reads: CASSGQLNTEAFF. The CDR3 DNA follows: TGTGCCAGCAGCGGACAGTTAAACACTGAAGCTTTCTTT.

The chain has TRBV28 and TRBJ1-5, with D tentatively TRBD1 (6 bases). Trimming removed 7 bases at V and 4 bases at J, with 11 bases between. The length of the CDR3 is 13 residues. Germline V gene data show CDR1 as MDHEN and CDR2 as SYDVKM. The CDR3 loop reads CASTPTGNQPQHF. CDR3 sequence (DNA): TGTGCCAGCACCCCAACAGGGAATCAGCCCCAGCATTTT.

This clone was seen just once. V and J are TRBV14 and TRBJ1-4, with unresolved D. Germline V gene lookup returns CDR1 SGHDN and CDR2 FVKESK. The V and J ends lost 4 bases and 1 base respectively, with 7 bases between them. The CDR3 runs to 14 residues. The CDR3 protein is CASSPRQTNEKLFF. DNA of the CDR3: TGTGCCAGCAGCCCCAGACAAACTAATGAAAAACTGTTTTTT.

The chain recombines TRBV27 with TRBJ2-2; D is perhaps TRBD1 (5 bases). V was trimmed by 4 bases and J by 2 bases, leaving 8 bases between them. The CDR3 has 14 residues. Germline loops: CDR1 MNHEY, CDR2 SMNVEV (reference sequence). The CDR3 loop is CASSSTVNTGELFF. The DNA of the CDR3 is TGTGCCAGCAGTTCGACAGTTAACACCGGGGAGCTGTTTTTT.

This chain joins TRBV4-1 and TRBJ1-5; 7 bases are shared with TRBD1. The V gene end was trimmed by 0 bases and the J gene end by 5 bases; junction bases not matched to a gene: 4. This CDR3 comprises 15 residues. CDR1 is MGHRA and CDR2 is YSYEKL in the germline V gene. CDR3 DNA: TGCGCCAGCAGCCAAGATTTAGGGGGCCATCAGCCCCAGCATTTT. This encodes CASSQDLGGHQPQHF.

The V gene is TRBV28, the J gene TRBJ1-3; TRBD1 aligns across 7 bases. The junction had 2 bases not matched to a gene; V was cut back by 4 bases and J by 2 bases. There are 14 residues in the CDR3. From germline, CDR1 is MDHEN and CDR2 SYDVKM. DNA for the CDR3: TGTGCCAGCAGTTCCGGGACAGCTGGAAACACCATATATTTT. The encoded protein is CASSSGTAGNTIYF.

This clone was seen a few times. V gene TRBV18 combines with J gene TRBJ2-2; D might be TRBD1 (6 bases). Trimming removed 4 bases from V and 5 bases from J, with 11 bases in between. Germline V CDR1 and CDR2: KGHSH, LQKENI. The CDR3 runs to 14 residues. The CDR3 region has the DNA TGTGCCAGCTCACGGGACAAGGGGACCGGGGAGCTGTTTTTT. It yields the protein CASSRDKGTGELFF. The full variable domain, completed using reference TRBV18 and TRBJ2-2, is NAGVMQNPRHLVRRRGQEARLRCSPMKGHSHVYWYRQLPEEGLKFMVYLQKENIIDESGMPKERFSAEFPKEGPSILRIQQVVRGDSAAYFCASSRDKGTGELFFGEGSRLTVL.

V and J are TRBV19 and TRBJ1-2; TRBD1 agrees at 8 bases. Germline V gene sequence: CDR1 LNHDA, CDR2 SQIVND (reference sequence). Trimming at V came to 7 bases and at J to 7 bases, leaving 8 bases not matched to a gene. This CDR3 is 13 amino acids long. The CDR3 DNA reads as TGTGCCAGTACCCTGACAGGGGTCGGTGGCTACACCTTC. Protein: CASTLTGVGGYTF.

The genes are TRBV9 and TRBJ2-5; TRBD2 agrees at 8 bases. CDR3 length: 17 residues. The trim removed 4 bases at V and 7 bases at J, leaving 18 bases unmatched. In germline, CDR1 is SGDLS, CDR2 YYNGEE. CDR3 loop: CASSLRVGAGESGTQYF. The DNA of the CDR3 is TGTGCCAGCAGCCTAAGGGTCGGAGCGGGAGAGTCTGGGACCCAGTACTTC. The variable domain in full, completed from reference TRBV9 and TRBJ2-5, reads DSGVTQTPKHLITATGQRVTLRCSPRSGDLSVYWYQQSLDQGLQFLIQYYNGEERAKGNILERFSAQQFPDLHSELNLSSLELGDSALYFCASSLRVGAGESGTQYFGPGTRLLVL.

The table lists this clone with many counts. The same CDR3 also results from other DNA sequences found in this sample. This chain links TRBV2 with TRBJ2-5; possible D gene TRBD2, 7 bases. This CDR3 spans 13 amino acids. Trimming took off 4 bases at V and 5 bases at J, with 11 bases between the two ends. Germline assignment: CDR1 SNHLY and CDR2 FYNNEI. In DNA form, the CDR3 reads TGTGCCAGCAGTGGACCGGGGGGCGAGACCCAGTACTTC. This translates into CASSGPGGETQYF.

The chain employs TRBV4-3 and TRBJ2-2; 10 bases are shared with TRBD2. Looked up from germline, CDR1 is LGHNA and CDR2 is YSLEER. This CDR3 contains 18 residues. V trimming: 5 bases; J trimming: 4 bases; junction bases outside the gene matches: 13. CDR3 region: CASSRGLAGVVATGELFF. The DNA of the CDR3 is TGCGCCAGCAGCAGGGGCCTAGCGGGAGTCGTGGCCACCGGGGAGCTGTTTTTT.

The genes are TRBV4-1 and TRBJ2-3, with a weak D call TRBD2 (5 bases). V lost 3 bases to trimming and J lost 5 bases, with 15 bases between them. The germline V gene encodes CDR1 MGHRA and CDR2 YSYEKL. The length of the CDR3 is 15 residues. The CDR3 DNA follows: TGCGCCAGCAGCCAGGAGGCAAAACGGGGAGATACGCAGTATTTT. It yields the protein CASSQEAKRGDTQYF.

This chain uses TRBV19 with TRBJ1-1; D is possibly TRBD1 (5 bases). The CDR3 length is 14 residues. From germline, CDR1 is LNHDA and CDR2 SQIVND (reference sequence). The V end lost 6 bases, the J end lost 2 bases, and 13 bases lay between the germline ends. CDR3 residues: CASRRGTANTEAFF. The CDR3 nucleotides are TGTGCCAGTAGACGGGGGACGGCTAACACTGAAGCTTTCTTT.

The chain joins TRBV5-1 to TRBJ1-2; 9 positions agree with TRBD1. Per the germline V gene, CDR1 is SGHRS and CDR2 is YFSETQ. The CDR3 extends over 14 amino acids. The J segment lost 4 bases and the V segment lost 4 bases, leaving 5 bases of the junction unmatched. The CDR3 spells CASSLLTGGYGYTF. DNA of the CDR3: TGCGCCAGCAGCCTCCTGACAGGGGGCTATGGCTACACCTTC.

CDR3 region: CASSYSSGGAYEQYV. The CDR3 region has the DNA TGTGCCAGCAGTTACTCCAGCGGGGGAGCCTACGAGCAGTACGTC. V gene TRBV6-6 combines with J gene TRBJ2-7; 8 positions agree with TRBD2. The CDR3 spans 15 residues. V lost 0 bases and J lost 2; bases outside the gene matches: 3. Germline V gene data show CDR1 as MNHNY and CDR2 as SVGAGI (reference sequence).

V and J are TRBV9 and TRBJ2-1; 7 bases fit TRBD2. The CDR3 has 17 amino acids. V shed 3 bases and J 1 base; nucleotides not matched to a gene: 10. Germline loops: CDR1 SGDLS, CDR2 YYNGEE. The CDR3 region is CASSETGTTGSYNEQFF. CDR3 DNA: TGTGCCAGCAGCGAAACCGGGACTACGGGGTCCTACAATGAGCAGTTCTTC.

The rearrangement joins TRBV7-2 to TRBJ1-5; D might be TRBD1 (6 bases). V was pared by 4 bases and J by 1 base, with 11 bases between. This CDR3 has 15 amino acids. In germline, CDR1 is SGHTA, CDR2 FQGNSA. This CDR3 reads CASSYTTGSNQPQHF. DNA of the CDR3: TGTGCCAGCAGCTATACGACAGGAAGCAATCAGCCCCAGCATTTT.

For this clone: An end of the junction differs from the germline gene, which may be a read error. V and J are TRBV28 and TRBJ2-7; 8 bases match TRBD1. There are 15 residues in the CDR3. The V gene's germline CDR1 is MDHEN and CDR2 SYDVKM. CDR3 sequence reads: CASSSLPGGPKSQDF. Here the CDR3 DNA reads TGTGCCAGCAGTTCTCTCCCAGGGGGCCCAAAATCCCAGGACTTC. The complete variable domain, with remaining parts taken from reference TRBV28 and TRBJ2-7, reads DVKVTQSSRYLVKRTGEKVFLECVQDMDHENMFWYRQDPGLGLRLIYFSYDVKMKEKGDIPEGYSVSREKKERFSLILESASTNQTSMYLCASSSLPGGPKSQDFGPGTRLTVT.

V is TRBV19 and J is TRBJ2-1; 11 nucleotides align to TRBD2. Trimming at V came to 4 bases and at J to 9 bases, leaving 17 bases not matched to a gene. Germline V lookup: CDR1 LNHDA, CDR2 SQIVND (reference sequence). The CDR3 spans 18 residues. This CDR3 reads CASSTRGTSGGGPVEQFF. CDR3 nucleotide sequence: TGTGCCAGTAGTACCCGAGGGACTAGCGGAGGAGGGCCCGTTGAGCAGTTCTTC.

V gene TRBV19 combines with J gene TRBJ1-1; D unresolved. V was cut by 5 bases and J by 4 bases, with 14 bases left in between. This CDR3 has 14 residues. CDR1 and CDR2 (germline): LNHDA, SQIVND (reference sequence). CDR3 residues: CASSPLGLGTEAFF. CDR3 nucleotides: TGTGCCAGTAGTCCCCTCGGGTTGGGCACTGAAGCTTTCTTT.

This chain uses TRBV5-1 with TRBJ2-7, with 8 bases lining up with TRBD2. Germline values: CDR1 SGHRS, CDR2 YFSETQ. The trim removed 1 base at V and 5 bases at J, leaving 11 bases unmatched. The CDR3 runs to 16 residues. The CDR3 nucleotides read TGCGCCAGCAGCTTGTACCGGGAGGGGTTGGGCAACGAGCAGTACTTC. Translated, it gives CASSLYREGLGNEQYF. Full variable domain (missing parts from reference TRBV5-1 and TRBJ2-7): KAGVTQTPRYLIKTRGQQVTLSCSPISGHRSVSWYQQTPGQGLQFLFEYFSETQRNKGNFPGRFSGRQFSNSRSEMNVSTLELGDSALYLCASSLYREGLGNEQYFGPGTRLTVT.

This sequence joins TRBV28 and TRBJ2-7; D is possibly TRBD2 (6 bases). The germline gives CDR1 MDHEN, CDR2 SYDVKM. The germline V and J ends were trimmed by 7 bases and 5 bases, with 18 bases remaining between them. The CDR3 has 14 amino acids. The CDR3 here is CASTSLGGSHEQYF. The CDR3 DNA reads TGTGCCAGCACCAGCCTCGGAGGGTCCCACGAGCAGTACTTC. Based on the CDR3 plus reference TRBV28 and TRBJ2-7, the full variable domain is DVKVTQSSRYLVKRTGEKVFLECVQDMDHENMFWYRQDPGLGLRLIYFSYDVKMKEKGDIPEGYSVSREKKERFSLILESASTNQTSMYLCASTSLGGSHEQYFGPGTRLTVT.

This chain links TRBV27 with TRBJ2-7; TRBD1 aligns across 8 bases. There are 14 residues in the CDR3. Germline CDR1 is MNHEY and CDR2 is SMNVEV (reference sequence). The V segment lost 1 base and the J segment 6 bases; nucleotides outside the gene matches: 5. The CDR3 bases are TGTGCCAGCAGTTTATGGAGACAGGGGTCCGAGCAGTACTTC. Protein product: CASSLWRQGSEQYF.

In its sample, this clone was seen once. V and J are TRBV7-8 and TRBJ1-6; possibly TRBD1 for D (5 bases). Deletions cut 4 bases from V and 9 bases from J, with 10 bases between. This CDR3 spans 13 amino acids. Germline V gene data show CDR1 as SGHVS and CDR2 as FQNEAQ. The CDR3 bases are TGTGCCAGCAGCTCGGAGACAGTTTCACCCCTCCACTTT. Translated: CASSSETVSPLHF. Complete variable domain (other parts from reference TRBV7-8 and TRBJ1-6): GAGVSQSPRYKVAKRGQDVALRCDPISGHVSLFWYQQALGQGPEFLTYFQNEAQLDKSGLPSDRFFAERPEGSVSTLKIQRTQQEDSAVYLCASSSETVSPLHFGNGTRLTVT.

The J gene is TRBJ1-5, the V gene TRBV6-6; no definite D call. V was trimmed by 6 bases and J by 2 bases, leaving 11 bases between them. In germline, CDR1 is MNHNY, CDR2 SVGAGI (reference sequence). This CDR3 region has 14 residues. CDR3: CASRYTSRNQPQHF. The CDR3 DNA reads TGTGCCAGCAGGTACACTAGCCGCAATCAGCCCCAGCATTTT.

This chain links TRBV19 with TRBJ1-3, with D uncertain. The CDR3 loop spans 13 amino acids. Germline V lookup: CDR1 LNHDA, CDR2 SQIVND (reference sequence). The germline V and J ends were trimmed by 9 bases and 0 bases, with 9 bases remaining between them. CDR3 DNA sequence: TGTGCCAGCGGAGGGATCTCTGGAAACACCATATATTTT. It specifies CASGGISGNTIYF.

This chain uses TRBV7-8 with TRBJ1-4; 7 bases fit TRBD1. Trimming removed 1 base from V and 0 bases from J; junction bases left unmatched: 11. CDR3 size: 19 residues. Per the germline V gene, CDR1 is SGHVS and CDR2 is FQNEAQ. CDR3 sequence reads: CASSLEGQIFGATNEKLFF. The CDR3 coding sequence is TGTGCCAGCAGCTTAGAGGGACAGATATTTGGTGCAACTAATGAAAAACTGTTTTTT.